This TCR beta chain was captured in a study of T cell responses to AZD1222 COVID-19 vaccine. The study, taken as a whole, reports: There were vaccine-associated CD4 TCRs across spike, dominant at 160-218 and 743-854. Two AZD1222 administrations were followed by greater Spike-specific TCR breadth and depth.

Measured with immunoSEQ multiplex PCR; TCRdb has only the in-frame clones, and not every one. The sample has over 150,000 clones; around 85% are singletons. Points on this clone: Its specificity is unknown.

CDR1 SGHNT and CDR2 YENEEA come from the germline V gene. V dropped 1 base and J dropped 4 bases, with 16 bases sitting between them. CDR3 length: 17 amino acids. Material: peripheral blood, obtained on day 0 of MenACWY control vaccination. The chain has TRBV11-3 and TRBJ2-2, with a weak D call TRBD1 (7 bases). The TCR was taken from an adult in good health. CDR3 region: CASSLGAGQRGTGELFF. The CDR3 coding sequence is TGTGCCAGCAGCTTAGGCGCGGGACAGAGAGGCACCGGGGAGCTGTTTTTT.